These 31 T cell receptor beta chains were all obtained from the same sample, sequenced in a study of blood T cell repertoires in COVID-19. The method was immunoSEQ multiplex PCR; TCRdb's version includes in-frame clones alone and lacks a portion of them. The table shows 100,000 to 150,000 clones, with approximately 90% occurring only once. The sample consisted of peripheral blood. These receptors were taken from a man between 65 and 85 years old with active COVID-19.

The chain is built from TRBV5-5 and TRBJ2-1; the D is unclear. Trimming removed 3 bases at V and 9 bases at J, with 7 bases between. Germline V gene data show CDR1 as SGHKS and CDR2 as YYEKEE (reference sequence). This CDR3 spans 11 amino acids. The CDR3 coding sequence is TGTGCCAGCAGCTGGAGAATTGAGCAGTTCTTC. This sequence encodes CASSWRIEQFF.

The rearrangement joins TRBV5-6 to TRBJ2-7; TRBD1 agrees at 10 bases. Germline CDR1 is SGHDT and CDR2 is YYEEEE. V gave up 0 bases and J gave up 3 bases; unmatched junction bases: 6. This CDR3 has 16 residues. CDR3 residues: CASSLEYRDRGYEQYF. CDR3 coding DNA: TGTGCCAGCAGCTTGGAATACCGGGACAGGGGCTACGAGCAGTACTTC.

J is TRBJ2-1 and V is TRBV27; tentatively, D is TRBD1 (6 bases). Germline CDR1 reads MNHEY; CDR2 reads SMNVEV (reference sequence). V was trimmed by 5 bases and J by 0 bases, leaving 14 bases between them. CDR3 length: 16 amino acids. The CDR3 region has the DNA TGTGCCAGCAGTACCCCGACAGGCTCCTCCTACAATGAGCAGTTCTTC. It yields the protein CASSTPTGSSYNEQFF.

The CDR3: CASSLGAAGEQYF. The CDR3 coding sequence is TGTGCCAGCAGTTTAGGGGCCGCCGGCGAGCAGTACTTC. The chain links TRBV7-3 to TRBJ2-7; D possibly corresponds to TRBD1 (5 bases). Per the germline V gene, CDR1 is SGHTA and CDR2 is FQGTGA. The V gene lost 6 bases and the J gene lost 6 bases, with 15 bases spanning the gap. CDR3 length equals 13 residues.

The rearrangement uses TRBV2 and TRBJ2-3; the match to TRBD2 covers 8 bases. Germline V lookup: CDR1 SNHLY, CDR2 FYNNEI. V shed 6 bases, J shed 3 bases, and the junction held 11 bases outside the gene matches. The CDR3 extends over 16 amino acids. CDR3 residues: CASSDGRAGGTDTQYF. The DNA of the CDR3 is TGTGCCAGCAGCGACGGGAGGGCCGGTGGGACAGATACGCAGTATTTT.

The CDR3 DNA follows: TGTGCCAGCAGTTACGGAGACAGGGGCGGCCAGCCCCAGCATTTT. It translates to CASSYGDRGGQPQHF. This chain connects TRBV28 to TRBJ1-5; 8 bases are a match to TRBD1. The V gene's germline CDR1 is MDHEN and CDR2 SYDVKM. With 4 bases clipped from V and 7 bases from J, the junction kept 9 bases outside the gene matches. The CDR3 has 15 residues.

This clone has only a few counts. The V call is TRBV28, the J call TRBJ1-2; 7 bases are shared with TRBD1. V trimming: 5 bases; J trimming: 4 bases; junction bases outside the gene matches: 4. From germline, CDR1 is MDHEN and CDR2 SYDVKM. The CDR3 runs to 13 residues. CDR3 protein: CASSRDSSYGYTF. In nucleotides, the CDR3 is TGTGCCAGCAGTCGGGACAGTTCCTATGGCTACACCTTC.

V and J are TRBV6-2 or TRBV6-3 and TRBJ2-7; TRBD2 agrees at 14 bases. Germline CDR1 is MNHEY and CDR2 is SVGEGT. J lost 0 bases, V lost 5 bases, and 6 bases had no gene match. The CDR3 contains 17 residues. The CDR3 here is CASSLPGLAGDSYEQYF. In nucleotides, the CDR3 is TGTGCCAGCAGTCTCCCGGGACTAGCGGGAGACTCCTACGAGCAGTACTTC.

The chain joins TRBV7-3 to TRBJ2-2; D might be TRBD2 (5 bases). This CDR3 has 15 residues. V lost 5 bases, J lost 1 base, and 11 bases lay in between. The germline gives CDR1 SGHTA, CDR2 FQGTGA. CDR3 bases: TGTGCCAGCAGCCCCCGGGGTGGGAACACCGGGGAGCTGTTTTTT. Encoded protein: CASSPRGGNTGELFF.

V and J are TRBV10-3 and TRBJ2-7, with D perhaps TRBD2 (5 bases). Germline V gives CDR1 ENHRY, CDR2 SYGVKD. The CDR3 is 15 residues long. The V gene lost 3 bases and the J gene lost 0 bases, with 12 bases spanning the gap. In DNA, the CDR3 is TGTGCCATCAGTGACGTAGCGCTTAGCTCCTACGAGCAGTACTTC. This sequence encodes CAISDVALSSYEQYF.

The rearrangement uses TRBV12-3 or TRBV12-4 and TRBJ2-5; 7 nucleotides line up with TRBD2. This CDR3 region has 13 residues. Trimming removed 2 bases from V and 4 bases from J; junction bases left unmatched: 1. CDR3 residues: CASSLPGGETQYF. The CDR3 coding sequence is TGTGCCAGCAGTTTACCGGGGGGAGAGACCCAGTACTTC.

In its sample, this clone was seen a few times. The V and J genes are TRBV18 and TRBJ1-5; possible D gene TRBD1, 5 bases. Germline assignment: CDR1 KGHSH and CDR2 LQKENI. The CDR3 is 15 amino acids. Deletions cut 2 bases from V and 4 bases from J, with 12 bases between. The CDR3 DNA reads TGTGCCAGCTCACCAGCGGGGCGGGCAAATCAGCCCCAGCATTTT. Translated, it gives CASSPAGRANQPQHF.

This clone has a handful of counts. This chain joins TRBV3-1 (or the pseudogene TRBV3-2) and TRBJ1-2, with D possibly being TRBD1 (5 bases). Germline loops: CDR1 LGHDT, CDR2 YNNKEL (reference sequence). There are 15 residues in the CDR3. V was clipped by 0 bases and J by 5 bases, with 13 bases between them. The CDR3 bases are TGTGCCAGCAGCCAAGAGGGGGGACTCAGATATGGCTACACCTTC. Translating it yields CASSQEGGLRYGYTF.

The chain couples TRBV23-1 to TRBJ1-1; tentative D call: TRBD1 (6 bases). TRBV23-1 is labeled an ORF, and its function is uncertain. The CDR3 is 17 amino acids. V lost 5 bases and J 3 bases, leaving 22 bases between the germline ends. The CDR3: CASSVPTLQGEDTEAFF. The DNA of the CDR3 is TGCGCCAGCAGTGTTCCAACATTACAGGGCGAGGACACTGAAGCTTTCTTT.

This rearrangement joins TRBV23-1 to TRBJ2-2; 7 nucleotides agree with TRBD1. TRBV23-1 is noted as an ORF with a role that remains uncertain. This CDR3 has 15 residues. V lost 9 bases, J lost 6 bases, and 13 bases stayed unmatched. CDR3 in amino acids: CARDRFSPTPGELFF. In nucleotides, the CDR3 is TGCGCCAGGGACAGGTTCTCCCCTACTCCCGGGGAGCTGTTTTTT.

The chain couples TRBV27 to TRBJ2-1; D is perhaps TRBD2 (6 bases). Germline CDR1 MNHEY, CDR2 SMNVEV (reference sequence). CDR3 size: 15 residues. The ends were cut back, 2 bases at V and 3 bases at J, with 11 bases in the middle. CDR3: CASSLRLARYNEQFF. The CDR3 DNA is TGTGCCAGCAGTTTACGCCTAGCGCGCTACAATGAGCAGTTCTTC.

The rearrangement links TRBV25-1 to TRBJ2-3; D is unresolved. V was shortened by 4 bases and J by 0 bases, with 11 bases between the two germline ends. Germline CDR1 reads MGHDK; CDR2 reads SYGVNS. The CDR3 runs 15 residues. This CDR3 is CASSVSGVSTDTQYF. The CDR3 nucleotides read TGTGCCAGCAGTGTTTCGGGTGTTAGCACAGATACGCAGTATTTT.

The rearrangement links TRBV6-1 to TRBJ1-1; D gene uncertain. Looked up from germline, CDR1 is MNHNS and CDR2 is SASEGT. The germline V and J ends were trimmed by 3 bases and 0 bases, with 8 bases remaining between them. CDR3 length equals 14 residues. The CDR3 loop reads CASSDAGLNTEAFF. The CDR3 coding sequence is TGTGCCAGCAGTGATGCGGGATTGAACACTGAAGCTTTCTTT.

CDR3 region: CASSPTLAKADTQYF. The CDR3 nucleotides are TGTGCCAGCAGCCCGACTCTTGCTAAGGCGGATACGCAGTATTTT. V gene TRBV7-3 combines with J gene TRBJ2-3, with no clear D. The V gene lost 5 bases and the J gene lost 6 bases, with 18 bases spanning the gap. The CDR3 runs to 15 residues. CDR1 is SGHTA, CDR2 FQGTGA, per germline.

This chain connects TRBV18 to TRBJ2-4, with 7 positions matching TRBD1. There are 17 residues in the CDR3. The junction had 10 bases not matched to a gene; V was cut back by 2 bases and J by 3 bases. Germline CDR1 is KGHSH and CDR2 is LQKENI. The CDR3 nucleotides are TGTGCCAGCTCACCAATGTTTACAGGGGTGGACAAAAACATTCAGTACTTC. Residues: CASSPMFTGVDKNIQYF.

V and J are TRBV2 and TRBJ2-1, with TRBD2 identical over 8 bases. The CDR3 spans 15 residues. After removal of 7 bases from V and 8 bases from J, the junction contained 13 bases not matched to a gene. From germline, CDR1 is SNHLY and CDR2 FYNNEI. The CDR3 DNA follows: TGTGCCAGCAATCGAGGAAGCGGGAGTTGGGATGAGCAGTTCTTC. Amino acids: CASNRGSGSWDEQFF.

This chain connects TRBV6-2 or TRBV6-3 to TRBJ2-1; 9 bases line up with TRBD1. Germline assignment: CDR1 MNHEY and CDR2 SVGEGT. V lost 8 bases to trimming and J lost 10 bases; unmatched junction nucleotides: 18. The CDR3 loop spans 16 amino acids. CDR3 sequence reads: CASRLGGTGKVEEQFF. The CDR3 DNA reads TGTGCCAGCCGCCTGGGCGGGACAGGGAAGGTCGAGGAGCAGTTCTTC.

This clone was seen a single time. The CDR3 here is CASSLGGRQYF. The CDR3 region has the DNA TGTGCCAGCAGCTTAGGGGGCCGGCAGTACTTC. The chain is built from TRBV11-2 and TRBJ2-7, with D perhaps matching TRBD1 (5 bases). The germline gives CDR1 SGHAT, CDR2 FQNNGV. The CDR3 extends over 11 amino acids. V dropped 1 base and J dropped 9 bases, with 7 bases sitting between them.

V and J are TRBV7-8 and TRBJ2-2, with a tentative D call TRBD2 (6 bases). V lost 3 bases, J lost 5 bases, and 16 bases lay in between. Germline V gene sequence: CDR1 SGHVS, CDR2 FQNEAQ. CDR3 length: 16 residues. In nucleotides, the CDR3 is TGTGCCAGCAGCTTTGAAGTGAGGGCGGGGACCGGGGAGCTGTTTTTT. Translated, it gives CASSFEVRAGTGELFF.

This chain links TRBV27 with TRBJ2-6; a weak D match, TRBD1 (5 bases). V lost 7 bases, J lost 0 bases, and 13 bases lay in between. This CDR3 contains 16 residues. Germline V gene lookup returns CDR1 MNHEY and CDR2 SMNVEV (reference sequence). The CDR3 DNA reads TGTGCCAGCAAGGGGTTAGGCTTCTCTGGGGCCAACGTCCTGACTTTC. Translated, it gives CASKGLGFSGANVLTF. Variable domain in full (rest from reference TRBV27 and TRBJ2-6): EAQVTQNPRYLITVTGKKLTVTCSQNMNHEYMSWYRQDPGLGLRQIYYSMNVEVTDKGDVPEGYKVSRKEKRNFPLILESPSPNQTSLYFCASKGLGFSGANVLTFGAGSRLTVL.

The chain employs TRBV5-1 and TRBJ2-7; 8 bases are shared with TRBD1. The CDR3 contains 15 residues. Trimming at V came to 0 bases and at J to 6 bases, leaving 8 bases not matched to a gene. CDR1 is SGHRS and CDR2 is YFSETQ in the germline V gene. CDR3 DNA sequence: TGCGCCAGCAGCTTGGAGGGGCAGGGGGCCGGCGAGCAGTACTTC. Translated, it gives CASSLEGQGAGEQYF.

CDR3 loop: CASVERGFGNQPQHF. CDR3 sequence (DNA): TGTGCCAGCGTCGAAAGGGGATTCGGCAATCAGCCCCAGCATTTT. This chain links TRBV28 with TRBJ1-5, with D possibly being TRBD1 (5 bases). The ends were cut back, 8 bases at V and 2 bases at J, with 16 bases in the middle. CDR3 size: 15 residues. Germline loops: CDR1 MDHEN, CDR2 SYDVKM.

This clone occurred once. The V gene is TRBV27, the J gene TRBJ2-1; D gene uncertain. Trimming took 0 bases from V and 6 from J, leaving 9 bases between them. From germline, CDR1 is MNHEY and CDR2 SMNVEV (reference sequence). The CDR3 runs to 14 residues. The DNA of the CDR3 is TGTGCCAGCAGTTTATCTGCCCGGGTCAATGAGCAGTTCTTC. Translated: CASSLSARVNEQFF.

The gene calls are TRBV10-3 and TRBJ2-5, with D perhaps TRBD1 (6 bases). This CDR3 spans 14 amino acids. V shed 3 bases and J shed 2 bases, with 10 bases lying between them. Germline loops: CDR1 ENHRY, CDR2 SYGVKD. The CDR3 DNA reads TGTGCCATCAGTGAAGGTACAGGGCAAGAGACCCAGTACTTC. This gives the protein CAISEGTGQETQYF.

The chain uses TRBV30 and TRBJ1-1; D call uncertain. Trimming took off 2 bases at V and 12 bases at J, with 19 bases between the two ends. The CDR3 is made up of 13 amino acids. CDR1 and CDR2 from the germline V gene are GTSNPN and SVGIG (reference sequence). This chain's CDR3 is CAWSLPGSDQPFF. The CDR3 nucleotides read TGTGCCTGGAGTTTGCCGGGTTCCGACCAACCTTTCTTT.

This chain connects TRBV9 to TRBJ2-4; possibly TRBD1 for D (6 bases). CDR3 length: 15 residues. Trimming left V 4 bases short and J 3 bases short, with 14 bases between. Per germline, CDR1 SGDLS and CDR2 YYNGEE. The CDR3 here is CASSPLRGGKNIQYF. CDR3 coding DNA: TGTGCCAGCAGCCCCCTCAGGGGTGGCAAAAACATTCAGTACTTC.